This record concerns one T cell receptor (beta chain) sequence. The data were taken from a study of T cell responses to AZD1222 COVID-19 vaccine. Method: immunoSEQ multiplex PCR; TCRdb's copy keeps in-frame clones and lacks some. The sample consists of 45,000 to 55,000 clones, 65% to 90% of them appearing once. Pooled samples include second doses given at about 4 or 12 weeks. The germline V gene has CDR1 SGHTS and CDR2 YDEGEE. The CDR3 extends over 12 amino acids. V lost 3 bases, J lost 7 bases, and 8 bases lay in between. The clonotype originates from an adult who received the AZD1222 COVID-19 vaccine. The gene calls are TRBV5-8 and TRBJ2-1; a weak D match, TRBD2 (5 bases). The sequencing used peripheral blood, collected 28 days after the second AZD1222 dose. This CDR3 is CASSWRRNEQFF. CDR3 bases: TGTGCCAGCAGCTGGCGGAGGAATGAGCAGTTCTTC.